This T cell receptor beta chain emerged from a study of blood T cell repertoires in COVID-19. Germline lookup yields CDR1 SQVTM and CDR2 ANQGSEA. With V trimmed by 4 bases and J by 2 bases, 8 bases remained unmatched. This CDR3 is built from 15 residues. Using immunoSEQ multiplex PCR, the repertoire was profiled, and TCRdb retains in-frame clones only, with some absent. In the table there are 160,000 or so clones, around 84% of which are singletons. The sequence was collected from a man aged 50 or older who had recovered from COVID-19. V usage is TRBV29-1 and J usage is TRBJ1-5; 7 bases align to TRBD1. Source material: PBMCs or T cells enriched from blood (not recorded which). For the CDR3, the DNA is TGCAGCGTTGCTGCCGGGACAGAGGGCAATCAGCCCCAGCATTTT. Translation gives CSVAAGTEGNQPQHF.